This T cell receptor beta chain was documented in a study of cytomegalovirus exposure and HLA in healthy donors. Germline values: CDR1 SGHTA, CDR2 FQGNSA. V lost 4 bases, J lost 0 bases, and 13 bases lay in between. The CDR3 covers 17 residues. The table came from immunoSEQ multiplex PCR; TCRdb's copy has only in-frame clones and leaves some out. Here the sample spans tens of thousands of clones, 85% being singletons. Sequenced: PBMCs. The receptor's source is a man younger than 35 in good health and CMV-seropositive. The J gene is TRBJ2-6, the V gene TRBV7-2, with a tentative D call TRBD1 (6 bases). The CDR3: CASSSYTGNSGANVLTF. The DNA for the CDR3 is TGTGCCAGCAGCTCTTATACAGGGAACTCTGGGGCCAACGTCCTGACTTTC.